These 4 T cell receptor beta chains came from one sample sequenced in a study of post-analysis software for immune sequencing data. Broader study findings: In patients, four to six TRBV segments were more frequent than in controls, with TRBV5-6, TRBV5-1 and TRBV20-1 among them.

Included in the TCR beta cDNA libraries were unique molecular identifiers. TCRdb reprocessed the PCR reads with MiXCR, giving one entry per CDR3 protein. The sample holds about 540,000 distinct CDR3 sequences; 34% are singletons and the top ten take approximately 6%. No antigen has been assigned to these receptors. Sequenced input: blood. The receptors originated from a girl aged 2 to 17 with multiple sclerosis.

J is TRBJ2-2 and V is TRBV10-3, with 7 bases aligning to TRBD1. Germline loops: CDR1 ENHRY, CDR2 SYGVKD. The CDR3 runs 14 residues. After removal of 4 bases from V and 5 bases from J, the junction contained 4 bases not matched to a gene. The DNA for the CDR3 is TGTGCCATCAGTGGGCGACAGGGAACCGGGGAGCTGTTTTTT. It is translated as CAISGRQGTGELFF.

A few counts support this clonotype. The J gene is TRBJ1-2, the V gene TRBV5-1; TRBD1 is a possible D gene (6 bases). Germline CDR1 and CDR2: SGHRS and YFSETQ. The CDR3 contains 14 residues. Trimming stripped 2 bases from V and 8 bases from J, with 16 bases between. Here the CDR3 DNA reads TGCGCCAGCAGCTTTGAGGACAGCCCCCGGGGCTACACCTTC. It is translated as CASSFEDSPRGYTF.

This chain links TRBV18 with TRBJ1-1, with 11 positions matching TRBD1. V was clipped by 4 bases and J by 6 bases; unmatched bases: 13. Germline CDR1 and CDR2: KGHSH and LQKENI. This CDR3 is built from 17 residues. CDR3 sequence reads: CASSLIEPGQGVAEAFF. CDR3 sequence (DNA): TGTGCCAGCTCACTGATAGAACCGGGACAGGGGGTCGCTGAAGCTTTCTTT.

This clonotype has a handful of counts. The CDR3 is CATSYRSGGTQYF. The CDR3, as DNA: TGTGCCACCTCGTACAGGTCCGGTGGTACCCAGTACTTC. The V and J genes are TRBV24-1 and TRBJ2-5; a possible D gene is TRBD1 (5 bases). Germline loops: CDR1 KGHDR, CDR2 SFDVKD. The CDR3 loop spans 13 amino acids. V shed 9 bases and J shed 8 bases, with 18 bases lying between them.